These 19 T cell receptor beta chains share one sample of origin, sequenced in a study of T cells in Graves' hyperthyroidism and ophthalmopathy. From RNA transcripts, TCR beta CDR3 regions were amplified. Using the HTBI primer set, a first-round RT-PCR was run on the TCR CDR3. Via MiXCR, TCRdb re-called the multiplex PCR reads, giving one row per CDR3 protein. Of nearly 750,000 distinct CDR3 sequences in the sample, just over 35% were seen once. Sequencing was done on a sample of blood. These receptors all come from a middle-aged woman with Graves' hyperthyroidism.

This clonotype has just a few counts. The CDR3 DNA sequence: TGCAGTGCTAGAGCCACAGGGACTGAGACTGAAGCTTTCTTT. Translating it yields CSARATGTETEAFF. The chain couples TRBV20-1 to TRBJ1-1; D possibly corresponds to TRBD1 (6 bases). CDR1 and CDR2 from the germline V gene are DFQATT and SNEGSKA (reference sequence). The germline V and J ends were trimmed by 1 base and 5 bases, with 14 bases remaining between them. This CDR3 has 14 residues.

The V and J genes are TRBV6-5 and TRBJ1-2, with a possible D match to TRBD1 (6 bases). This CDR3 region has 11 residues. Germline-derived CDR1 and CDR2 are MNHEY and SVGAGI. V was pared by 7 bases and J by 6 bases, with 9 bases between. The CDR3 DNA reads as TGTGCCAGCACGGAGGGGGATGGCTACACCTTC. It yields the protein CASTEGDGYTF.

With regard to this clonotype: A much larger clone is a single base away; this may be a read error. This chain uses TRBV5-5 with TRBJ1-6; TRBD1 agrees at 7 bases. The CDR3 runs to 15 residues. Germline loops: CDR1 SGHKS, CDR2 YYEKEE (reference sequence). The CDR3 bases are TGTGACAGCAGCTTTAGCTCAGGGGGAAATTCACCCCTCCACTTT. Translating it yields CDSSFSSGGNSPLHF. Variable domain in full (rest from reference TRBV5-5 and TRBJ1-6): DAGVTQSPTHLIKTRGQQVTLRCSPISGHKSVSWYQQVLGQGPQFIFQYYEKEERGRGNFPDRFSARQFPNYSSELNVNALLLGDSALYLCDSSFSSGGNSPLHFGNGTRLTVT.

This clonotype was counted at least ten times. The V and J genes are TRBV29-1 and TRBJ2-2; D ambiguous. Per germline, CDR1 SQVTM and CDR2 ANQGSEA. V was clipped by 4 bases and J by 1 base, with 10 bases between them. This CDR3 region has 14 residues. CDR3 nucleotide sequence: TGCAGCGTTGGAGCGCAATGGAACACCGGGGAGCTGTTTTTT. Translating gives CSVGAQWNTGELFF.

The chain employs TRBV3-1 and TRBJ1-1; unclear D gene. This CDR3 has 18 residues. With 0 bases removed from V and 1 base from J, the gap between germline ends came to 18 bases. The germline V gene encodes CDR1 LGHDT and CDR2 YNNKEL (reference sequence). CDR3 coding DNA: TGTGCCAGCAGCCAAGATGGAATGCGGGGATGGGGGAACACTGAAGCTTTCTTT. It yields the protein CASSQDGMRGWGNTEAFF.

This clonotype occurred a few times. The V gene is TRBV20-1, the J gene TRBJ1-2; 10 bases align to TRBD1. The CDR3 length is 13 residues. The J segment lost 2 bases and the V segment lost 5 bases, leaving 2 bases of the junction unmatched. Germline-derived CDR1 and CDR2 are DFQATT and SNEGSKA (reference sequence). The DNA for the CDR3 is TGCAGTGCTGGGACAGGGGCGAACTATGGCTACACCTTC. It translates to CSAGTGANYGYTF.

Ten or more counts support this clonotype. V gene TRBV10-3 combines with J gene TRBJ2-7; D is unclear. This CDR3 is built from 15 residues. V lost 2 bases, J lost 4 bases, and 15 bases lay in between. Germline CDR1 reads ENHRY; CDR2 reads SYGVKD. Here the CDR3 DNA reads TGTGCCATCAGTGAGGGCAGCCCTTGGTTTTACGAGCAGTACTTC. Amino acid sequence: CAISEGSPWFYEQYF.

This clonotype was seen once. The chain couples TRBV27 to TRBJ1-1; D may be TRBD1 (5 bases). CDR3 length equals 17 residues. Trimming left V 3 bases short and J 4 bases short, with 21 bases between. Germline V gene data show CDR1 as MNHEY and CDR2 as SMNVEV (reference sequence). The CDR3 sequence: CASSLVRVVGRTTEAFF. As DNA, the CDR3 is TGTGCCAGCAGTTTGGTCAGGGTTGTAGGACGTACCACTGAAGCTTTCTTT.

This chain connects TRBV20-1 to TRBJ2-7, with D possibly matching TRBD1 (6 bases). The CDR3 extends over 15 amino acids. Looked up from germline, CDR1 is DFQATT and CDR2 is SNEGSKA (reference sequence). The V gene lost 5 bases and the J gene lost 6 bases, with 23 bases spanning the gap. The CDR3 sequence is CSAPAETGMAREQYF. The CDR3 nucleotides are TGCAGTGCTCCCGCGGAAACAGGGATGGCACGCGAGCAGTACTTC.

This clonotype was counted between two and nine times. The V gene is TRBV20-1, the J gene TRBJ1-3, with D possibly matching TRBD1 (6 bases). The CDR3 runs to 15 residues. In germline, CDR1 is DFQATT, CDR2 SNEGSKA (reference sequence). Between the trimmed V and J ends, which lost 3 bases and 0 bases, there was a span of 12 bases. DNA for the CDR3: TGCAGTGCTAGTCCGGGGGCCGACTCTGGAAACACCATATATTTT. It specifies CSASPGADSGNTIYF.

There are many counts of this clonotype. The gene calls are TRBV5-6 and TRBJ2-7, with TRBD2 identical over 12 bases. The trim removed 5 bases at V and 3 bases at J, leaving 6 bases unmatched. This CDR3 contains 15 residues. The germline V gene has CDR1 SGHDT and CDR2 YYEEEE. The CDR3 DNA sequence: TGTGCCAGCAGTCCCGGGACTAGCGGGTTCTACGAGCAGTACTTC. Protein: CASSPGTSGFYEQYF.

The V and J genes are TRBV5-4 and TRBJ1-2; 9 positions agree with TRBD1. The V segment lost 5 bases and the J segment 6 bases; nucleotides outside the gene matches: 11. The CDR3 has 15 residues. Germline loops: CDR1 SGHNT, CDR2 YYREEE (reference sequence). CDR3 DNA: TGTGCCAGCAGGGAGACCGGGACAGGGAGCCATGGCTACACCTTC. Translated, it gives CASRETGTGSHGYTF. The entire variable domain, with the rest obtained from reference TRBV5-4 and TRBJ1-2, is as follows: ETGVTQSPTHLIKTRGQQVTLRCSSQSGHNTVSWYQQALGQGPQFIFQYYREEENGRGNFPPRFSGLQFPNYSSELNVNALELDDSALYLCASRETGTGSHGYTFGSGTRLTVV.

In nucleotides, the CDR3 is TGTGCCAGTAGGACGCCGAACACTGAAGCTTTCTTT. Translating it yields CASRTPNTEAFF. The V call is TRBV19, the J call TRBJ1-1; unclear D gene. Trimming left V 6 bases short and J 1 base short, with 6 bases between. This CDR3 region has 12 residues. In germline, CDR1 is LNHDA, CDR2 SQIVND (reference sequence).

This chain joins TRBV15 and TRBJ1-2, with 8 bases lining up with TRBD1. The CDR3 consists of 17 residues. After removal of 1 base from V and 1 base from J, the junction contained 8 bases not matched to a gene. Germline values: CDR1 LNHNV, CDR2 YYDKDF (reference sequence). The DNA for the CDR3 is TGTGCCACCAGCAGAGTGGCCGGGACAGGACATAACTATGGCTACACCTTC. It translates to CATSRVAGTGHNYGYTF.

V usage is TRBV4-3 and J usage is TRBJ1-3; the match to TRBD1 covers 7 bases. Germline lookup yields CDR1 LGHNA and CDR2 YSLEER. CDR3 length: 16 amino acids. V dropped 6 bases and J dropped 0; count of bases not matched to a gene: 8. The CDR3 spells CASRQGDGTSGNTIYF. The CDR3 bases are TGCGCCAGCAGGCAGGGGGACGGTACCTCTGGAAACACCATATATTTT.

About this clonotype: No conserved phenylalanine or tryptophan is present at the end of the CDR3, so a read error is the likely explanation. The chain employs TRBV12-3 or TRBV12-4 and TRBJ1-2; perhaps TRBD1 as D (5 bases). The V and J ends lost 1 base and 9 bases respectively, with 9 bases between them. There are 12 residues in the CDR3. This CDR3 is CASSLGGSSYTS. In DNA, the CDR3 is TGTGCCAGCAGTTTAGGGGGGAGTAGCTACACCTCC.

The CDR3 reads CASSGDFGQGQETQYF. CDR3 DNA sequence: TGTGCCAGCAGTGGGGATTTCGGGCAGGGCCAAGAGACCCAGTACTTC. V and J are TRBV12-3 or TRBV12-4 and TRBJ2-5, with D maybe TRBD1 (5 bases). The CDR3 is 16 residues long. V gave up 5 bases and J gave up 1 base, with 17 bases separating them.

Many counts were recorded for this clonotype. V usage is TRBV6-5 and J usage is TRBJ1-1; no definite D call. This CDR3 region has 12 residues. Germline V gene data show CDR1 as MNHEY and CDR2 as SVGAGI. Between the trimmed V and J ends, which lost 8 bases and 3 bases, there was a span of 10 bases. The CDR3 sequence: CASGLRDTEAFF. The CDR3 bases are TGTGCCAGCGGACTTAGGGACACTGAAGCTTTCTTT.

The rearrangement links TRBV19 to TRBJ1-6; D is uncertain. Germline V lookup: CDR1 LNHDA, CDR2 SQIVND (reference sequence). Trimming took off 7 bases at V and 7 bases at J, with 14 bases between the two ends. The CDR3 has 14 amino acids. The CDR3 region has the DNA TGTGCCAGTAATGACCGTGGCGGAAATTCACCCCTCCACTTT. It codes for CASNDRGGNSPLHF.